One and the same sample provided the 32 T cell receptor beta chains below, sequenced in a study of cytomegalovirus exposure and HLA in healthy donors. The PCR employed 60 Vbeta primers together with 13 Jbeta primers. Profiled with immunoSEQ multiplex PCR; TCRdb holds only in-frame clones, not every one. The table has over 150,000 clones, 65% to 85% seen once; the top ten hold approximately 2.2%. The sequencing sample was made of PBMCs. The receptor set was obtained from a male donor in good health and CMV-seronegative.

The CDR3 loop is CASSLSQGLGGYTF. In DNA, the CDR3 is TGTGCCAGCAGTTTATCACAGGGCCTGGGAGGCTACACCTTC. This chain joins TRBV27 and TRBJ1-2; D possibly corresponds to TRBD1 (6 bases). The V gene's germline CDR1 is MNHEY and CDR2 SMNVEV (reference sequence). CDR3 size: 14 residues. V gave up 0 bases and J gave up 8 bases, with 13 bases separating them.

Concerning this clone itself: The same CDR3 can be traced to other DNA sequences in this sample. This chain links TRBV15 with TRBJ2-7, with D possibly matching TRBD2 (6 bases). Trimming left V 0 bases short and J 3 bases short, with 12 bases between. This CDR3 contains 15 residues. Germline V gives CDR1 LNHNV, CDR2 YYDKDF (reference sequence). The CDR3: CATSRDRGNGYEQYF. The CDR3 nucleotides read TGTGCCACCAGCAGAGATCGGGGGAACGGCTACGAGCAGTACTTC.

The V call is TRBV7-9, the J call TRBJ1-4, with 9 positions matching TRBD1. The CDR3 is 15 amino acids. J lost 7 bases, V lost 5 bases, and 8 bases had no gene match. Germline V lookup: CDR1 SEHNR, CDR2 FQNEAQ (reference sequence). In DNA, the CDR3 is TGTGCCAGCAGCGAACGGACAGGGGATGTTGAAAAACTGTTTTTT. Amino acid sequence: CASSERTGDVEKLFF.

The chain couples TRBV5-1 to TRBJ2-1; TRBD1 aligns across 11 bases. Germline V lookup: CDR1 SGHRS, CDR2 YFSETQ. The CDR3 covers 16 residues. J was trimmed by 0 bases and V by 4 bases; bases with no gene match: 3. This CDR3 is CASSRGTGGSYNEQFF. CDR3 in DNA: TGCGCCAGCAGCCGGGGGACAGGGGGCTCCTACAATGAGCAGTTCTTC.

The chain has TRBV6-5 and TRBJ2-7; the match to TRBD1 covers 9 bases. The CDR3 is made up of 15 amino acids. Unmatched junction bases numbered 9, after V lost 5 bases and J lost 4 bases. Germline CDR1 is MNHEY and CDR2 is SVGAGI. CDR3 residues: CASSGSGTGIYEQYF. DNA for the CDR3: TGTGCCAGCAGTGGTTCCGGGACAGGGATTTACGAGCAGTACTTC.

In its sample, this clone was seen once. This chain connects TRBV9 to TRBJ2-5, with a possible D match to TRBD2 (5 bases). This CDR3 comprises 13 residues. Trimming removed 3 bases from V and 2 bases from J, with 8 bases in between. CDR1 and CDR2 (germline): SGDLS, YYNGEE. The CDR3 DNA reads TGTGCCAGCAGCGGGACTGGTCAAGAGACCCAGTACTTC. Residues: CASSGTGQETQYF.

This clone was counted a single time. The rearrangement uses TRBV7-9 and TRBJ2-7; 9 bases fit TRBD1. Trimming removed 1 base from V and 0 bases from J; junction bases left unmatched: 13. CDR1 SEHNR and CDR2 FQNEAQ come from the germline V gene (reference sequence). CDR3 length equals 19 residues. CDR3 coding DNA: TGTGCCAGCAGCTTAGGGAAGGGACAGGGTGAACTAAGCTCCTACGAGCAGTACTTC. It yields the protein CASSLGKGQGELSSYEQYF. The complete variable domain, with remaining parts taken from reference TRBV7-9 and TRBJ2-7, reads DTGVSQNPRHKITKRGQNVTFRCDPISEHNRLYWYRQTLGQGPEFLTYFQNEAQLEKSRLLSDRFSAERPKGSFSTLEIQRTEQGDSAMYLCASSLGKGQGELSSYEQYFGPGTRLTVT.

The chain carries TRBV18 and TRBJ2-2; TRBD2 might be the D (6 bases). Germline V gene sequence: CDR1 KGHSH, CDR2 LQKENI. The CDR3 has 16 amino acids. The ends were cut back, 1 base at V and 1 base at J, with 10 bases in the middle. The CDR3 loop reads CASSPLEGRNTGELFF. CDR3 nucleotide sequence: TGTGCCAGCTCACCACTGGAGGGGAGGAACACCGGGGAGCTGTTTTTT. Looking up the rest from reference TRBV18 and TRBJ2-2 gives the full variable domain: NAGVMQNPRHLVRRRGQEARLRCSPMKGHSHVYWYRQLPEEGLKFMVYLQKENIIDESGMPKERFSAEFPKEGPSILRIQQVVRGDSAAYFCASSPLEGRNTGELFFGEGSRLTVL.

The chain employs TRBV7-9 and TRBJ2-5, with unresolved D. The last part of the DNA fits TRBJ2-7 better; the J call may be wrong. This CDR3 has 11 residues. CDR1 SEHNR and CDR2 FQNEAQ come from the germline V gene (reference sequence). This CDR3 reads CASSEKYEQYF. The CDR3 nucleotides read TGTGCCAGCAGCGAGAAGTACGAGCAGTACTTC.

In this sample, this clone turned up a few times. The J gene is TRBJ1-4, the V gene TRBV4-3; 7 bases match TRBD1. In germline, CDR1 is LGHNA, CDR2 YSLEER. This CDR3 has 15 amino acids. The trim removed 0 bases at V and 6 bases at J, leaving 4 bases unmatched. CDR3: CASSQDGQGDEKLFF. In DNA, the CDR3 is TGCGCCAGCAGCCAAGACGGGCAGGGGGATGAAAAACTGTTTTTT.

The chain has TRBV9 and TRBJ2-7; 13 bases are a match to TRBD2. The CDR3 runs 16 residues. The trim removed 8 bases at V and 7 bases at J, leaving 15 bases unmatched. CDR1 is SGDLS, CDR2 YYNGEE, per germline. CDR3 bases: TGTGCCAGTTATCCGGGACTAGCGGGGCCTACGGGGGAGCAGTACTTC. The encoded protein is CASYPGLAGPTGEQYF.

This chain links TRBV5-1 with TRBJ1-6; D may be TRBD1 (5 bases). The CDR3 is made up of 14 amino acids. From germline, CDR1 is SGHRS and CDR2 YFSETQ. V was pared by 5 bases and J by 6 bases, with 12 bases between. CDR3 sequence: CASSFDSVNSPLHF. The CDR3, as DNA: TGCGCCAGCAGTTTCGACAGTGTTAATTCACCCCTCCACTTT.

The chain recombines TRBV19 with TRBJ1-1; 9 positions match TRBD1. The germline gives CDR1 LNHDA, CDR2 SQIVND (reference sequence). The CDR3 is made up of 14 amino acids. Losses at the gene ends were 7 bases for V and 1 base for J; bases not matched to a gene: 4. CDR3 amino acids: CASNKQGANTEAFF. The CDR3 DNA sequence: TGTGCCAGTAATAAACAGGGGGCGAACACTGAAGCTTTCTTT.

Points on this clone: The junction and the germline gene differ at one end; a read error may be behind it. The chain combines TRBV19 with TRBJ1-2; D unresolved. The CDR3 is 12 amino acids. The germline V gene encodes CDR1 LNHDA and CDR2 SQIVND (reference sequence). Here the CDR3 reads CATNKINYGYPF. As DNA, the CDR3 is TGTGCCACTAACAAGATTAACTATGGCTACCCCTTC.

This chain's CDR3 is CASSRAAGFNEQFF. The DNA for the CDR3 is TGCGCCAGCAGCCGGGCGGCAGGGTTCAATGAGCAGTTCTTC. The chain couples TRBV4-3 to TRBJ2-1, with D tentatively TRBD1 (5 bases). Germline CDR1 LGHNA, CDR2 YSLEER. The CDR3 is made up of 14 amino acids. V was shortened by 4 bases and J by 6 bases, with 13 bases between the two germline ends.

The V gene is TRBV29-1, the J gene TRBJ1-5; no definite D call. Germline CDR1 SQVTM, CDR2 ANQGSEA. V was trimmed by 6 bases and J by 2 bases, leaving 8 bases between them. This CDR3 is 12 amino acids long. The CDR3 coding sequence is TGCAGCGTGTTGATAGGCAATCAGCCCCAGCATTTT. Amino acid sequence: CSVLIGNQPQHF.

The V gene is TRBV28, the J gene TRBJ2-5, with 10 bases identical to TRBD1. V was clipped by 6 bases and J by 5 bases; unmatched bases: 3. This CDR3 comprises 13 residues. CDR1 and CDR2 (germline): MDHEN, SYDVKM. Here the CDR3 reads CASRDRGPETQYF. DNA of the CDR3: TGTGCCAGCAGAGACAGGGGGCCTGAGACCCAGTACTTC.

The V call is TRBV7-3, the J call TRBJ2-2; 10 bases map to TRBD2. V was pared by 2 bases and J by 6 bases, with 9 bases of the junction left unmatched. CDR3 length: 17 amino acids. CDR1 is SGHTA and CDR2 is FQGTGA in the germline V gene. CDR3 region: CASSLGASGRAPGELFF. The CDR3 nucleotides are TGTGCCAGCAGCTTAGGGGCTAGCGGGAGAGCCCCCGGGGAGCTGTTTTTT.

This chain uses TRBV5-4 with TRBJ2-7; the match to TRBD2 covers 10 bases. Trimming at V came to 4 bases and at J to 0 bases, leaving 4 bases not matched to a gene. Germline lookup yields CDR1 SGHNT and CDR2 YYREEE (reference sequence). This CDR3 spans 15 amino acids. CDR3: CASSGSSGSSYEQYF. The CDR3 bases are TGTGCCAGCAGCGGATCTAGCGGGAGCTCCTACGAGCAGTACTTC.

The V and J genes are TRBV7-8 and TRBJ1-2, with D possibly matching TRBD1 (5 bases). CDR3 length equals 13 residues. Deletions cut 5 bases from V and 1 base from J, with 8 bases between. Germline loops: CDR1 SGHVS, CDR2 FQNEAQ. Written as DNA, the CDR3 is TGTGCCAGCAGCCAGACAGTTAACTATGGCTACACCTTC. It is translated as CASSQTVNYGYTF.

This clone was seen a few times. The CDR3 loop reads CASSYIQGPRGTEAFF. The CDR3 coding sequence is TGTGCCAGCAGTTATATCCAGGGCCCCAGGGGCACTGAAGCTTTCTTT. V and J are TRBV6-5 and TRBJ1-1; perhaps TRBD1 as D (6 bases). The V gene lost 3 bases and the J gene lost 4 bases, with 18 bases spanning the gap. Germline lookup yields CDR1 MNHEY and CDR2 SVGAGI. The CDR3 is 16 amino acids.

V usage is TRBV28 and J usage is TRBJ2-7, with D tentatively TRBD2 (5 bases). The CDR3 is 16 residues long. The germline gives CDR1 MDHEN, CDR2 SYDVKM. V lost 5 bases and J lost 3, with 20 bases in between. The CDR3, as DNA: TGTGCCAGCAGTGACGGTTCGGGATCCACAGACTACGAGCAGTACTTC. Protein: CASSDGSGSTDYEQYF.

The V call is TRBV7-2, the J call TRBJ2-7; D possibly corresponds to TRBD1 (5 bases). V lost 3 bases and J 6 bases, leaving 9 bases between the germline ends. This CDR3 contains 12 residues. Germline loops: CDR1 SGHTA, CDR2 FQGNSA. CDR3 nucleotides: TGTGCCAGCAGCTTGACACAGGTCGAGCAGTACTTC. Protein sequence: CASSLTQVEQYF.

The J gene is TRBJ1-1, the V gene TRBV27; D is uncertain. From germline, CDR1 is MNHEY and CDR2 SMNVEV (reference sequence). This CDR3 comprises 13 residues. The V end lost 7 bases, the J end lost 7 bases, and 16 bases lay between the germline ends. CDR3 sequence reads: CASKFSFINEAFF. CDR3 DNA sequence: TGTGCCAGCAAATTTAGTTTCATCAATGAAGCTTTCTTT.

V usage is TRBV7-6 and J usage is TRBJ2-3; 16 bases fit TRBD2. The junction had 8 bases not matched to a gene; V was cut back by 2 bases and J by 0 bases. Germline V gene lookup returns CDR1 SGHVS and CDR2 FNYEAQ. The CDR3 is 20 residues long. CDR3 residues: CASSLRGLAGGFRSTDTQYF. CDR3 DNA: TGTGCCAGCAGCTTAAGGGGACTAGCGGGGGGGTTTAGGAGCACAGATACGCAGTATTTT. Looking up the rest from reference TRBV7-6 and TRBJ2-3 gives the full variable domain: GAGVSQSPRYKVTKRGQDVALRCDPISGHVSLYWYRQALGQGPEFLTYFNYEAQQDKSGLPNDRFSAERPEGSISTLTIQRTEQRDSAMYRCASSLRGLAGGFRSTDTQYFGPGTRLTVL.

V is TRBV7-2 and J is TRBJ2-1, with D perhaps TRBD1 (5 bases). CDR3 length: 15 residues. V shed 4 bases and J shed 6 bases, with 16 bases lying between them. Germline V gene sequence: CDR1 SGHTA, CDR2 FQGNSA. CDR3: CASSSRQFPTNEQFF. The CDR3 nucleotides read TGTGCCAGCAGCTCCAGACAGTTTCCCACCAATGAGCAGTTCTTC.

This clone was seen a few times. The V call is TRBV4-3, the J call TRBJ2-3; TRBD2 matches 9 bases. Germline assignment: CDR1 LGHNA and CDR2 YSLEER. This CDR3 contains 16 residues. The V segment lost 6 bases and the J segment 5 bases; nucleotides outside the gene matches: 12. In DNA form, the CDR3 reads TGCGCCAGCAGACCTGATCCGGGACTAGCATTAGATACGCAGTATTTT. This encodes CASRPDPGLALDTQYF.

The chain recombines TRBV27 with TRBJ1-5; D gene ambiguous. CDR1 and CDR2 (germline): MNHEY, SMNVEV (reference sequence). This CDR3 has 16 amino acids. Trimming took off 5 bases at V and 3 bases at J, with 17 bases between the two ends. The DNA of the CDR3 is TGTGCCAGCAGTACTTTCGTGGACCGGGACAATCAGCCCCAGCATTTT. Translation gives CASSTFVDRDNQPQHF.

This chain links TRBV5-1 with TRBJ2-7; 9 bases match TRBD1. This CDR3 contains 15 residues. The germline V gene encodes CDR1 SGHRS and CDR2 YFSETQ. V lost 0 bases to trimming and J lost 5 bases; unmatched junction nucleotides: 6. The DNA of the CDR3 is TGCGCCAGCAGCTTGGGTCGGGACAGGGTCAACGAGCAGTACTTC. Translation: CASSLGRDRVNEQYF.

This clone was observed a single time. The J gene is TRBJ1-3, the V gene TRBV28; D is uncertain. V gave up 1 base and J gave up 1 base, with 14 bases separating them. The CDR3 extends over 17 amino acids. The germline V gene encodes CDR1 MDHEN and CDR2 SYDVKM. The DNA of the CDR3 is TGTGCCAGCAGTTTATCTCCCGGACGGGGATCTGGAAACACCATATATTTT. Translated: CASSLSPGRGSGNTIYF.

J is TRBJ2-5 and V is TRBV5-8; D is possibly TRBD1 (6 bases). V shed 4 bases and J shed 1 base, with 8 bases lying between them. Germline-derived CDR1 and CDR2 are SGHTS and YDEGEE. The CDR3 consists of 13 residues. This CDR3 is CASSPDSQETQYF. The DNA of the CDR3 is TGTGCCAGCAGCCCGGACAGCCAAGAGACCCAGTACTTC.

The V call is TRBV5-1, the J call TRBJ2-2, with 9 bases identical to TRBD1. This CDR3 has 19 amino acids. J gave up 0 bases and V 2 bases, and 11 bases lay outside the gene matches. Germline values: CDR1 SGHRS, CDR2 YFSETQ. The chain's CDR3 is CASSFRDREQYPNTGELFF. As DNA, the CDR3 is TGCGCCAGCAGCTTCCGGGACAGGGAACAATACCCGAACACCGGGGAGCTGTTTTTT.